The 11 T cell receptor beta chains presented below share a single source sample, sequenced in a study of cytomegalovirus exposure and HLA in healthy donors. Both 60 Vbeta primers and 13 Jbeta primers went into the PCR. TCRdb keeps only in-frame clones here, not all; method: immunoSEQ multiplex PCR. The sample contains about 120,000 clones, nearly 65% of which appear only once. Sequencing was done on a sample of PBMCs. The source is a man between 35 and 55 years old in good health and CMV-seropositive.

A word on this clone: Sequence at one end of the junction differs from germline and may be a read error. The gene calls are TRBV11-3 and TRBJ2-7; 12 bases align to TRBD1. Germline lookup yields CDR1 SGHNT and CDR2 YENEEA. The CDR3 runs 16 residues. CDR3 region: CANSLRGGQGANEQYF. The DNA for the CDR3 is TGTGCCAACAGCTTGAGGGGGGGACAGGGGGCCAACGAGCAGTACTTC.

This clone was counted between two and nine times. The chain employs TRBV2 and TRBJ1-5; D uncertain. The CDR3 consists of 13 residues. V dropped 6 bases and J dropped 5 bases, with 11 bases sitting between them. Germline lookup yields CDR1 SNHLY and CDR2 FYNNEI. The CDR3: CASRGRWDQPQHF. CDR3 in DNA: TGTGCCAGCAGGGGCCGCTGGGATCAGCCCCAGCATTTT. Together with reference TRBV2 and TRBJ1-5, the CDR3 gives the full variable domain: EPEVTQTPSHQVTQMGQEVILRCVPISNHLYFYWYRQILGQKVEFLVSFYNNEISEKSEIFDDQFSVERPDGSNFTLKIRSTKLEDSAMYFCASRGRWDQPQHFGDGTRLSIL.

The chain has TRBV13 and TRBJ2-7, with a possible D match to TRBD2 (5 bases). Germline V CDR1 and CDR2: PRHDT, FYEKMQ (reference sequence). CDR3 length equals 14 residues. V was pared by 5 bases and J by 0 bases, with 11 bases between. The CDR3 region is CASSNQAVSYEQYF. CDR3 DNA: TGTGCCAGCAGCAACCAAGCGGTCTCCTACGAGCAGTACTTC.

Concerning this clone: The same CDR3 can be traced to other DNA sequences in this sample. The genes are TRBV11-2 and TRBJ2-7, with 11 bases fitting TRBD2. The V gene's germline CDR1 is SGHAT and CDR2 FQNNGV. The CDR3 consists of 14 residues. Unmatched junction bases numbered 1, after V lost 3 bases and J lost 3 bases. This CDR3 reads CASSLGTSGYEQYF. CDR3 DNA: TGTGCCAGCAGCTTGGGGACTAGCGGCTACGAGCAGTACTTC.

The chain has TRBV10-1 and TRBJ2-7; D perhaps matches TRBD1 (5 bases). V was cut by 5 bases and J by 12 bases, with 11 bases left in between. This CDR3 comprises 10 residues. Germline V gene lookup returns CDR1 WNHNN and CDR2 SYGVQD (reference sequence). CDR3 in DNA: TGCGCCAGCAGTCAGGACCAGGGGTACTTC. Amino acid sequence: CASSQDQGYF.

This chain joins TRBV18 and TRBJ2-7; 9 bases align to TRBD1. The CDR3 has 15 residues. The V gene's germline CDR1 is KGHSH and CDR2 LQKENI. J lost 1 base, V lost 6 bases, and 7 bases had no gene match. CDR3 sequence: CASSRDRGASYEQYF. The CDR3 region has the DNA TGTGCCAGCTCTCGAGACAGGGGGGCGTCCTACGAGCAGTACTTC. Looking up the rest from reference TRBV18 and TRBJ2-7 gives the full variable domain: NAGVMQNPRHLVRRRGQEARLRCSPMKGHSHVYWYRQLPEEGLKFMVYLQKENIIDESGMPKERFSAEFPKEGPSILRIQQVVRGDSAAYFCASSRDRGASYEQYFGPGTRLTVT.

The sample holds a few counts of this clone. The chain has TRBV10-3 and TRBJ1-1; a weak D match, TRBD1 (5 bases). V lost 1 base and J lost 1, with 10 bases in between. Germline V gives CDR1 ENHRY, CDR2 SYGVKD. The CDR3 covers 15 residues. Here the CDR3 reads CAISEWGGANTEAFF. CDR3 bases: TGTGCCATCAGTGAGTGGGGAGGGGCGAACACTGAAGCTTTCTTT.

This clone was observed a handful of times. The CDR3 loop is CASSLWGASGYEQYF. CDR3 sequence (DNA): TGTGCCAGCAGCTTATGGGGGGCTAGCGGCTACGAGCAGTACTTC. The chain carries TRBV7-9 and TRBJ2-7; tentatively, D is TRBD2 (7 bases). The V gene lost 2 bases and the J gene lost 3 bases, with 14 bases spanning the gap. The CDR3 runs to 15 residues. Germline CDR1 and CDR2: SEHNR and FQNEAQ (reference sequence).

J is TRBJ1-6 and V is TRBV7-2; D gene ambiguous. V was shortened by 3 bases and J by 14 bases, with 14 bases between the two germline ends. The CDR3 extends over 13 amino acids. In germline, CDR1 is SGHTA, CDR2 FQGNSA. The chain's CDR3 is CASSLVVSGTLHF. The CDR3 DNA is TGTGCCAGCAGCTTGGTAGTGTCGGGGACCCTCCACTTT. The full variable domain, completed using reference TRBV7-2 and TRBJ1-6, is GAGVSQSPSNKVTEKGKDVELRCDPISGHTALYWYRQSLGQGLEFLIYFQGNSAPDKSGLPSDRFSAERTGGSVSTLTIQRTQQEDSAVYLCASSLVVSGTLHFGNGTRLTVT.

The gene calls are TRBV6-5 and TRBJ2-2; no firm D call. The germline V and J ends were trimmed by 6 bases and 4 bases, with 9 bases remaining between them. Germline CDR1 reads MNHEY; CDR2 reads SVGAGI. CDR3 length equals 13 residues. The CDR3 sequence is CASRRVATGELFF. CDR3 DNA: TGTGCCAGCAGACGGGTAGCCACCGGGGAGCTGTTTTTT.

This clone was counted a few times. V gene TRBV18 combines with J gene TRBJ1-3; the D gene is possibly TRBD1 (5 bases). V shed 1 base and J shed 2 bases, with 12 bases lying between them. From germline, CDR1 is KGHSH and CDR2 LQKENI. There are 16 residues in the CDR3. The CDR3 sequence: CASSPLLGPAGNTIYF. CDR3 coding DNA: TGTGCCAGCTCACCACTGCTGGGGCCGGCTGGAAACACCATATATTTT.